This note documents a single T cell receptor (beta chain) sequence. The sample is drawn from a study of T cell changes during pregnancy in multiple sclerosis. Method: immunoSEQ multiplex PCR; TCRdb's copy keeps in-frame clones and lacks some. The repertoire consists of some 60,000 clones, with about 89% occurring once and the leading ten covering approximately 1.7%. The germline V gene encodes CDR1 MNHNS and CDR2 SASEGT. V lost 1 base, J lost 6 bases, and 0 bases stayed unmatched. This CDR3 is 15 amino acids long. The specimen was peripheral blood, collected after pregnancy. The origin of this receptor is a female donor with multiple sclerosis, enrolled in a pregnancy study. The V gene is TRBV6-1, the J gene TRBJ1-6, with 10 positions matching TRBD1. CDR3 sequence: CASSEGTGGNSPLHF. In nucleotides, the CDR3 is TGTGCCAGCAGTGAAGGGACAGGGGGTAATTCACCCCTCCACTTT.